This T cell receptor (beta chain) is from a study of cytomegalovirus exposure and HLA in healthy donors. Background on the study: In a later analysis, it was reported that the roughly 130 validation repertoires had been produced on the same platform as the roughly 700 repertoires belonging to the first cohort. Study observations and caveats: Subsequent analysis of the roughly 120 validation repertoires found a tendency for first-cohort TCR clusters to co-occur.

Note on this clone: What it recognizes is unknown.

The CDR3 is 14 amino acids. V lost 5 bases, J lost 0 bases, and 3 bases stayed unmatched. Germline CDR1 MDHEN, CDR2 SYDVKM. Assay: immunoSEQ multiplex PCR; the TCRdb copy retains only in-frame clones and omits some. Of 100,000 to 150,000 clones listed, roughly 86% are singletons. This clonotype originated in a man younger than 40 in good health and CMV-seronegative. The chain carries TRBV28 and TRBJ2-5; 7 bases agree with TRBD1. Specimen: PBMCs. CDR3 sequence: CASSPGQYQETQYF. As DNA, the CDR3 is TGTGCCAGCAGTCCGGGACAGTACCAAGAGACCCAGTACTTC.